Listed below are T cell receptor beta chains from one sample, sequenced in a study of monozygotic twins with inflammatory bowel disease. TCRdb re-called the 5' RACE reads; every CDR3 protein appears as one record, without DNA. In total, the table holds around 380,000 distinct CDR3 sequences. The sequenced sample consisted of blood. These receptors were obtained from a human donor with ulcerative colitis or Crohn's disease, or a healthy co-twin of an affected twin (not recorded which). Both conserved end residues are part of each CDR3.

CDR3aa: CASSDGRAQHF
j_gene: TRBJ1-5
len: 11
v_gene: TRBV25-1

CDR3aa: CASSQDSKGYYEQYF
j_gene: TRBJ2-7
len: 15
v_gene: TRBV4-1

CDR3aa: CASSRTYNEQFF
j_gene: TRBJ2-1
len: 12
v_gene: TRBV12-3/TRBV12-4

CDR3aa: CASSLGVGNEQFF
j_gene: TRBJ2-1
len: 13
v_gene: TRBV12-3/TRBV12-4

CDR3aa: CASSVSWDQPQHF
j_gene: TRBJ1-5
len: 13
v_gene: TRBV7-2

CDR3aa: CASSLEGTNEKLFF
j_gene: TRBJ1-4
len: 14
v_gene: TRBV5-4

CDR3aa: CATTPTTGELFF
j_gene: TRBJ2-2
len: 12
v_gene: TRBV19

CDR3aa: CASSPLTGLAEAFF
j_gene: TRBJ1-1
len: 14
v_gene: TRBV18

CDR3aa: CASSSQATATEAFF
j_gene: TRBJ1-1
len: 14
v_gene: TRBV12-3/TRBV12-4

CDR3aa: CASSLFNGRRVGNEQFF
j_gene: TRBJ2-1
len: 17
v_gene: TRBV7-3

CDR3aa: CASSLAGTEETQYF
j_gene: TRBJ2-5
len: 14
v_gene: TRBV5-1

CDR3aa: CASGGRRTRLNNEQFF
j_gene: TRBJ2-1
len: 16
v_gene: TRBV27

CDR3aa: CASSLITGFGHNEQFF
j_gene: TRBJ2-1
len: 16
v_gene: TRBV27

CDR3aa: CASSLGGTGGNQPQHF
j_gene: TRBJ1-5
len: 16
v_gene: TRBV7-9

CDR3aa: CASSPALTGFNEQFF
j_gene: TRBJ2-1
len: 15
v_gene: TRBV28

CDR3aa: CASSLVAYNEQFF
j_gene: TRBJ2-1
len: 13
v_gene: TRBV7-9

CDR3aa: CASSQAWVDTGELFF
j_gene: TRBJ2-2
len: 15
v_gene: TRBV4-3

CDR3aa: CASSEEGKTSYGYTF
j_gene: TRBJ1-2
len: 15
v_gene: TRBV6-1

CDR3aa: CASFRDRGRRYYGYTF
j_gene: TRBJ1-2
len: 16
v_gene: TRBV5-6

CDR3aa: CASSLVTTGTYGYTF
j_gene: TRBJ1-2
len: 15
v_gene: TRBV7-2

CDR3aa: CASSQQATGELFF
j_gene: TRBJ2-2
len: 13
v_gene: TRBV6-4

CDR3aa: CATSRDGRDNSPLHF
j_gene: TRBJ1-6
len: 15
v_gene: TRBV15

CDR3aa: CATGTNYGYTF
j_gene: TRBJ1-2
len: 11
v_gene: TRBV28

CDR3aa: CASSQSAYEQYF
j_gene: TRBJ2-7
len: 12
v_gene: TRBV7-2

CDR3aa: CATSDSAGQSTDTQYF
j_gene: TRBJ2-3
len: 16
v_gene: TRBV24-1

CDR3aa: CASSETSGPTRRQFF
j_gene: TRBJ2-1
len: 15
v_gene: TRBV7-9

CDR3aa: CATSLGREQYF
j_gene: TRBJ2-7
len: 11
v_gene: TRBV27

CDR3aa: CTGRTGNTEAFF
j_gene: TRBJ1-1
len: 12
v_gene: TRBV6-5

CDR3aa: CASSTLAGELFF
j_gene: TRBJ2-2
len: 12
v_gene: TRBV2

CDR3aa: CASWAGGTGTQYF
j_gene: TRBJ2-5
len: 13
v_gene: TRBV7-2

CDR3aa: CASRDRVGIQYF
j_gene: TRBJ2-4
len: 12
v_gene: TRBV25-1

CDR3aa: CASGLSGSVIDEQFF
j_gene: TRBJ2-1
len: 15
v_gene: TRBV28

CDR3aa: CASSFRRTRGTDTQYF
j_gene: TRBJ2-3
len: 16
v_gene: TRBV27

CDR3aa: CASCRDTVNTGELFF
j_gene: TRBJ2-2
len: 15
v_gene: TRBV19

CDR3aa: CASSLQSNQPQHF
j_gene: TRBJ1-5
len: 13
v_gene: TRBV12-3/TRBV12-4

CDR3aa: CASSSPKRGGEQFF
j_gene: TRBJ2-1
len: 14
v_gene: TRBV7-9

CDR3aa: CASSLSENQPQHF
j_gene: TRBJ1-5
len: 13
v_gene: TRBV12-3/TRBV12-4

CDR3aa: CSATRAGSYEQYF
j_gene: TRBJ2-7
len: 13
v_gene: TRBV29-1

CDR3aa: CASSYYTSPETQYF
j_gene: TRBJ2-5
len: 14
v_gene: TRBV6-5

CDR3aa: CASSRTEEQFF
j_gene: TRBJ2-1
len: 11
v_gene: TRBV12-5

CDR3aa: CASSQTGSGVYGYTF
j_gene: TRBJ1-2
len: 15
v_gene: TRBV3-1

CDR3aa: CASSPPDRNTEAFF
j_gene: TRBJ1-1
len: 14
v_gene: TRBV28

CDR3aa: CATSRGGVDSRYEAFF
j_gene: TRBJ1-1
len: 16
v_gene: TRBV15

CDR3aa: CASSFGMVGAIYYEQYF
j_gene: TRBJ2-7
len: 17
v_gene: TRBV5-6

CDR3aa: CASSAKGLYNKQFF
j_gene: TRBJ2-1
len: 14
v_gene: TRBV5-1

CDR3aa: CASSQGVAGGGDNEQFF
j_gene: TRBJ2-1
len: 17
v_gene: TRBV4-3

CDR3aa: CASSDYRGTAYGYTF
j_gene: TRBJ1-2
len: 15
v_gene: TRBV6-1

CDR3aa: CASTAGIGTGELFF
j_gene: TRBJ2-2
len: 14
v_gene: TRBV19

CDR3aa: CASSPNPSSTDTQYF
j_gene: TRBJ2-3
len: 15
v_gene: TRBV9

CDR3aa: CASREGGGEQYF
j_gene: TRBJ2-7
len: 12
v_gene: TRBV10-3

CDR3aa: CSADPTSGGVGTQYF
j_gene: TRBJ2-5
len: 15
v_gene: TRBV20-1

CDR3aa: CASSRDRGENQPQHF
j_gene: TRBJ1-5
len: 15
v_gene: TRBV12-3/TRBV12-4

CDR3aa: CSATKLEDTQYF
j_gene: TRBJ2-3
len: 12
v_gene: TRBV20-1

CDR3aa: CASSQDWARGTEAFF
j_gene: TRBJ1-1
len: 15
v_gene: TRBV4-3

CDR3aa: CSASRTSGTLHYNEQFF
j_gene: TRBJ2-1
len: 17
v_gene: TRBV20-1

CDR3aa: CSARDDSVSTDTQYF
j_gene: TRBJ2-3
len: 15
v_gene: TRBV20-1

CDR3aa: CASSTGDRDTEAFF
j_gene: TRBJ1-1
len: 14
v_gene: TRBV5-1

CDR3aa: CASTIWRGTDTQYF
j_gene: TRBJ2-3
len: 14
v_gene: TRBV5-6

CDR3aa: CASSAGGGGANYGYTF
j_gene: TRBJ1-2
len: 16
v_gene: TRBV9